The entry that follows covers one T cell receptor beta chain sequence. The sample belongs to a study of technical replicates of blood from a few donors. Using immunoSEQ multiplex PCR, the repertoire was profiled, and TCRdb retains in-frame clones only, with some absent. Among roughly 76,000 clones, roughly 92% were seen once, and the ten largest hold 0.26%. Germline-derived CDR1 and CDR2 are SGHRS and YFSETQ. The CDR3 contains 16 residues. Trimming at V came to 4 bases and at J to 1 base, leaving 11 bases not matched to a gene. The sequenced sample was T cells isolated from PBMCs. The rearrangement uses TRBV5-1 and TRBJ2-7; 7 nucleotides agree with TRBD2. The sequence was obtained from a human donor in good health. The CDR3 here is CASSLGRGRISYEQYF. The CDR3 nucleotides read TGCGCCAGCAGCCTTGGGAGGGGCCGTATTTCCTACGAGCAGTACTTC.